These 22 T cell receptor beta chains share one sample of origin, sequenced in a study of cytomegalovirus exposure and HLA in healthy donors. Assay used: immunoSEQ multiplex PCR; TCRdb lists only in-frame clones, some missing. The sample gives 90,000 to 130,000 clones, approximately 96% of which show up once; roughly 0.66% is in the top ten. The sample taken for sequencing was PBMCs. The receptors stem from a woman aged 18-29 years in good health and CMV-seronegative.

Here the CDR3 DNA reads TGTGCCAGCAGCCGGGGACTAGCGGGGGGTCCCTTTGGGGCCAACGTCCTGACTTTC. Residues: CASSRGLAGGPFGANVLTF. The V gene is TRBV7-3, the J gene TRBJ2-6; 15 bases map to TRBD2. The J segment lost 3 bases and the V segment lost 5 bases, leaving 8 bases of the junction unmatched. Looked up from germline, CDR1 is SGHTA and CDR2 is FQGTGA. The CDR3 runs to 19 residues.

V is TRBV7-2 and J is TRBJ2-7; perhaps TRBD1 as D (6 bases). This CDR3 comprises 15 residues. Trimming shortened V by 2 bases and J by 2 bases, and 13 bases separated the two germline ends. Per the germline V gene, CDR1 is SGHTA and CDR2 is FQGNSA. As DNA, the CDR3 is TGTGCCAGCAGCTTACGGGACACCCGCCCCTACGAGCAGTACTTC. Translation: CASSLRDTRPYEQYF.

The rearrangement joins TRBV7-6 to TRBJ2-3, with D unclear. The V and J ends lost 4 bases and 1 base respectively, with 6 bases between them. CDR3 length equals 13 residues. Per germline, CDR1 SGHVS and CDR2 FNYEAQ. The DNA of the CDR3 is TGTGCCAGCAGCTCCCGTGGCACAGATACGCAGTATTTT. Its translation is CASSSRGTDTQYF.

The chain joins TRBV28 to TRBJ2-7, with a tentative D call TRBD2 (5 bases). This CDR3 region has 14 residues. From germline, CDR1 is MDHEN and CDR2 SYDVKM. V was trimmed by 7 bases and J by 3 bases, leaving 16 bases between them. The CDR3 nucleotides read TGTGCCAGCATCCTGCGAGAGGGAAACTACGAGCAGTACTTC. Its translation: CASILREGNYEQYF.

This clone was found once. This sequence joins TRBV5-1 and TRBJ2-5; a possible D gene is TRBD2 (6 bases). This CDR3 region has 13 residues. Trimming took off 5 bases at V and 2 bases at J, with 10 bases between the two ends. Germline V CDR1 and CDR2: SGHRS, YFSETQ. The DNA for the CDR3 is TGCGCCAGCAGGCGGGACCGTCAAGAGACCCAGTACTTC. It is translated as CASRRDRQETQYF.

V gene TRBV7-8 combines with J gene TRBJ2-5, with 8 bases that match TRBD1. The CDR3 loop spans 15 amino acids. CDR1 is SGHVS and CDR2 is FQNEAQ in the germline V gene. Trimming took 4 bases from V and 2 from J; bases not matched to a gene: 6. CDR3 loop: CASSYNRGLQETQYF. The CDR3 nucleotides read TGTGCCAGCAGCTACAACAGGGGGTTGCAAGAGACCCAGTACTTC.

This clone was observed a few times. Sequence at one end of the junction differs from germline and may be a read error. CDR3 DNA: TGTGCCAGCAGCTTAGACACCGGGACAAACAAATTC. As protein: CASSLDTGTNKF. The chain is built from TRBV7-9 and TRBJ2-7; a weak D match, TRBD1 (6 bases). Germline CDR1 reads SEHNR; CDR2 reads FQNEAQ (reference sequence). The CDR3 has 12 residues.

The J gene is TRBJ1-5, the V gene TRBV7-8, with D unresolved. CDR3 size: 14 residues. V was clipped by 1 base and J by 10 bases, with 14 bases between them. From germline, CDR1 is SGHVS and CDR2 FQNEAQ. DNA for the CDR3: TGTGCCAGCAGCTTAGTTGAGAGTGCTTTTCCCCAGCATTTT. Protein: CASSLVESAFPQHF.

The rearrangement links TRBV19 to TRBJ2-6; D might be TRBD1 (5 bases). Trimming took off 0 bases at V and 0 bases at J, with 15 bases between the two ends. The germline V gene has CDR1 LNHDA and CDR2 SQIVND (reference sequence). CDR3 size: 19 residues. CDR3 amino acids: CASSIDMVTARSGANVLTF. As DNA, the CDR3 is TGTGCCAGTAGTATAGATATGGTGACAGCCCGCTCTGGGGCCAACGTCCTGACTTTC.

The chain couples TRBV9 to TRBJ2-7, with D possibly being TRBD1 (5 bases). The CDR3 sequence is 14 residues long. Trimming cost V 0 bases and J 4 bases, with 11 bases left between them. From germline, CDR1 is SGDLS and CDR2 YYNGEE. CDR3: CASSVARTPYEQYF. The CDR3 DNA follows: TGTGCCAGCAGCGTAGCAAGGACACCTTACGAGCAGTACTTC.

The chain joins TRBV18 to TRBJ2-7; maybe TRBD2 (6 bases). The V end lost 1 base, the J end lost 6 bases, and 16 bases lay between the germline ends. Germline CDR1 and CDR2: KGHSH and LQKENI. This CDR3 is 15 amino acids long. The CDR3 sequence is CASSPRVYPGGEQYF. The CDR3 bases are TGTGCCAGCTCACCACGTGTCTACCCCGGGGGCGAGCAGTACTTC.

In nucleotides, the CDR3 is TGCGCCAGCAGTCGAGATGGGGACAATACTAACTATGGCTACACCTTC. Its translation is CASSRDGDNTNYGYTF. The chain links TRBV4-1 to TRBJ1-2; tentatively, D is TRBD1 (6 bases). V was cut by 6 bases and J by 0 bases, with 17 bases left in between. The CDR3 has 16 residues. Germline values: CDR1 MGHRA, CDR2 YSYEKL.

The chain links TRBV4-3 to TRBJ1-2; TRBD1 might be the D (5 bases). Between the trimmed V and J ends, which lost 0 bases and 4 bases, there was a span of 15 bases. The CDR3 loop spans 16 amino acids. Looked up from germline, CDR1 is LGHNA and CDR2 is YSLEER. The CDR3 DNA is TGCGCCAGCAGCCAAGACCCCCAGGGAAGGGGCTATGGCTACACCTTC. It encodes CASSQDPQGRGYGYTF.

CDR3 protein: CASSTIDRYSNQPQHF. CDR3 bases: TGTGCCAGTAGTACTATTGACAGATATAGCAATCAGCCCCAGCATTTT. The chain employs TRBV19 and TRBJ1-5, with D possibly matching TRBD1 (5 bases). Deletions cut 4 bases from V and 0 bases from J, with 13 bases between. From germline, CDR1 is LNHDA and CDR2 SQIVND (reference sequence). CDR3 length equals 16 residues.

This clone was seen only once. Here the CDR3 reads CATSRDLGGGHNEQFF. The CDR3 nucleotides are TGTGCCACCAGCAGAGATCTGGGCGGGGGTCACAATGAGCAGTTCTTC. The chain combines TRBV15 with TRBJ2-1; 7 nucleotides align to TRBD2. The CDR3 consists of 16 residues. CDR1 is LNHNV, CDR2 YYDKDF, per germline (reference sequence). The junction had 7 bases not matched to a gene; V was cut back by 0 bases and J by 5 bases. The variable domain in full, completed from reference TRBV15 and TRBJ2-1, reads DAMVIQNPRYQVTQFGKPVTLSCSQTLNHNVMYWYQQKSSQAPKLLFHYYDKDFNNEADTPDNFQSRRPNTSFCFLDIRSPGLGDTAMYLCATSRDLGGGHNEQFFGPGTRLTVL.

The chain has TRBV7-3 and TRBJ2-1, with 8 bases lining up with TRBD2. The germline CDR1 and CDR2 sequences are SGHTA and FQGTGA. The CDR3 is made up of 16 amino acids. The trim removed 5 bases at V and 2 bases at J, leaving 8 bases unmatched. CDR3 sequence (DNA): TGTGCCAGCAGCCCCGATGCGGGACTAGCCTACAATGAGCAGTTCTTC. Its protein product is CASSPDAGLAYNEQFF.

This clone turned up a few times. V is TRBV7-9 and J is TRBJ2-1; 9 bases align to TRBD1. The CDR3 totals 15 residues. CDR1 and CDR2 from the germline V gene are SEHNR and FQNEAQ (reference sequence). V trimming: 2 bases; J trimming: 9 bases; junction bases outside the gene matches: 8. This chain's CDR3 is CASSLTGTGKGEQFF. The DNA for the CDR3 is TGTGCCAGCAGCTTAACCGGGACAGGGAAGGGTGAGCAGTTCTTC.

The CDR3 sequence is CASTRSPGLGHYEQYF. CDR3 DNA: TGTGCCAGCACCCGAAGCCCAGGGTTGGGCCACTACGAGCAGTACTTC. The chain carries TRBV28 and TRBJ2-7, with D maybe TRBD1 (5 bases). Trimming pared 7 bases from V and 3 bases from J, leaving 22 bases between. The CDR3 is 16 amino acids. Germline lookup yields CDR1 MDHEN and CDR2 SYDVKM.

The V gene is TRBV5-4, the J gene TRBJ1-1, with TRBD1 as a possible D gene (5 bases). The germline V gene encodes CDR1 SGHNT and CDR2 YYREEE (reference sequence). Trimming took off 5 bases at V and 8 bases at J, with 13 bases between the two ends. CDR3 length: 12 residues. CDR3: CASSSEDKEAFF. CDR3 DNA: TGTGCCAGCAGTTCAGAGGACAAAGAAGCTTTCTTT. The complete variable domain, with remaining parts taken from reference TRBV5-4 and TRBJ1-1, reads ETGVTQSPTHLIKTRGQQVTLRCSSQSGHNTVSWYQQALGQGPQFIFQYYREEENGRGNFPPRFSGLQFPNYSSELNVNALELDDSALYLCASSSEDKEAFFGQGTRLTVV.

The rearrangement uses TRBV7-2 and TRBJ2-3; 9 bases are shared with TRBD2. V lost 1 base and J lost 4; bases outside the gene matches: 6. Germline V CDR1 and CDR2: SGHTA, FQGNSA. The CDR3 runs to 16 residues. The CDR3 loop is CASSLGAGGRSDTQYF. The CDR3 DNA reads TGTGCCAGCAGCTTAGGGGCGGGGGGGAGGTCAGATACGCAGTATTTT. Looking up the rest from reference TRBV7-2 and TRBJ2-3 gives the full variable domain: GAGVSQSPSNKVTEKGKDVELRCDPISGHTALYWYRQSLGQGLEFLIYFQGNSAPDKSGLPSDRFSAERTGGSVSTLTIQRTQQEDSAVYLCASSLGAGGRSDTQYFGPGTRLTVL.

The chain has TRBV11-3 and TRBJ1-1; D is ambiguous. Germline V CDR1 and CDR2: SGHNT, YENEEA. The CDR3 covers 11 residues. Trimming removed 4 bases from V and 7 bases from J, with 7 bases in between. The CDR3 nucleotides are TGTGCCAGCAGCTCAACCTATGAAGCTTTCTTT. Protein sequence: CASSSTYEAFF.

CDR3 nucleotide sequence: TGTGCCAGCAGCCTGGACAGGAACTCTGGAAACACCATATATTTT. Amino acids: CASSLDRNSGNTIYF. The gene calls are TRBV28 and TRBJ1-3, with 7 bases that match TRBD1. V was pared by 6 bases and J by 0 bases, with 5 bases of the junction left unmatched. The CDR3 consists of 15 residues. The germline V gene has CDR1 MDHEN and CDR2 SYDVKM.